Below are 18 T cell receptor beta chains sequenced from a single sample in a study of cytomegalovirus exposure and HLA in healthy donors. The PCR ran on 60 Vbeta and 13 Jbeta primers. Clones were sequenced by immunoSEQ multiplex PCR, and TCRdb holds only the in-frame ones, with some missing. The data contain approximately 240,000 clones, over 80% of them singletons. The sample comprised PBMCs. These receptor sequences come from a woman aged 40-49 years in good health and CMV-seropositive.

The chain is built from TRBV9 and TRBJ1-1, with a tentative D call TRBD1 (6 bases). CDR3 length: 14 residues. CDR1 SGDLS and CDR2 YYNGEE come from the germline V gene. V shed 5 bases and J shed 4 bases, with 15 bases lying between them. The CDR3 reads CASSKQGGSTEAFF. The CDR3 DNA sequence: TGTGCCAGCAGTAAACAGGGAGGGTCCACTGAAGCTTTCTTT.

This chain connects TRBV29-1 to TRBJ1-5, with TRBD1 matching over 11 bases. Germline lookup yields CDR1 SQVTM and CDR2 ANQGSEA. Trimming took 7 bases from V and 6 from J; bases not matched to a gene: 5. The CDR3 has 13 residues. This chain's CDR3 is CSAWTGGVQPQHF. Written as DNA, the CDR3 is TGCAGCGCCTGGACAGGGGGCGTTCAGCCCCAGCATTTT.

The rearrangement links TRBV6-1 to TRBJ2-7, with D tentatively TRBD2 (7 bases). Deletions cut 2 bases from V and 3 bases from J, with 11 bases between. Germline V gene data show CDR1 as MNHNS and CDR2 as SASEGT. This CDR3 is built from 14 residues. The CDR3 DNA reads as TGTGCCAGCAGTGAACGGGGGGCCAGCTACGAGCAGTACTTC. Its protein product is CASSERGASYEQYF.

A note on this clone: The germline gene is not matched at one end of the junction; a read error may be the cause. This chain joins TRBV6-5 and TRBJ2-7; D may be TRBD1 (6 bases). Germline CDR1 is MNHEY and CDR2 is SVGAGI. The CDR3 sequence is 13 residues long. The CDR3 DNA reads as TGTGCCAGCACTTACCAACAGGGTTACGAGCAGTACTTC. This sequence encodes CASTYQQGYEQYF.

This clone has just a few counts. V is TRBV7-2 and J is TRBJ1-3; D gene ambiguous. Germline CDR1 and CDR2: SGHTA and FQGNSA. V dropped 5 bases and J dropped 2 bases, with 10 bases sitting between them. CDR3 length: 14 residues. CDR3: CASSHGRAGNTIYF. For the CDR3, the DNA is TGTGCCAGCAGCCACGGGAGGGCTGGAAACACCATATATTTT.

J is TRBJ2-2 and V is TRBV7-9, with 12 bases aligning to TRBD2. This CDR3 spans 19 amino acids. Unmatched junction bases numbered 10, after V lost 1 base and J lost 4 bases. Germline loops: CDR1 SEHNR, CDR2 FQNEAQ (reference sequence). The CDR3 DNA reads as TGTGCCAGCAGCTTAGAACGACCGGGACTAGCGGGTTTCACCGGGGAGCTGTTTTTT. Encoded protein: CASSLERPGLAGFTGELFF.

The chain uses TRBV6-1 and TRBJ1-2, with D tentatively TRBD1 (6 bases). Germline lookup yields CDR1 MNHNS and CDR2 SASEGT. V dropped 0 bases and J dropped 0 bases, with 11 bases sitting between them. The CDR3 covers 16 residues. CDR3 sequence: CASSEALSGANYGYTF. CDR3 nucleotide sequence: TGTGCCAGCAGTGAAGCGCTTTCAGGGGCTAACTATGGCTACACCTTC.

J is TRBJ2-1 and V is TRBV30; 9 bases map to TRBD2. Per the germline V gene, CDR1 is GTSNPN and CDR2 is SVGIG (reference sequence). The CDR3 spans 14 residues. The junction had 12 bases not matched to a gene; V was cut back by 5 bases and J by 10 bases. The CDR3 bases are TGTGCCTGGTCGAGCGGGGGGACCTCCGGGGAGCAGTTCTTC. Translated: CAWSSGGTSGEQFF. The complete variable domain, with remaining parts taken from reference TRBV30 and TRBJ2-1, reads SQTIHQWPATLVQPVGSPLSLECTVEGTSNPNLYWYRQAAGRGLQLLFYSVGIGQISSEVPQNLSASRPQDRQFILSSKKLLLSDSGFYLCAWSSGGTSGEQFFGPGTRLTVL.

V gene TRBV29-1 combines with J gene TRBJ1-2; 9 nucleotides match TRBD1. The CDR3 is 13 amino acids. The germline V gene has CDR1 SQVTM and CDR2 ANQGSEA. V shed 3 bases and J 6 bases; nucleotides not matched to a gene: 5. CDR3 nucleotides: TGCAGCGTTGACCGGGACAGGGTGCATGGCTACACCTTC. Amino acid sequence: CSVDRDRVHGYTF.

The chain joins TRBV25-1 to TRBJ1-1, with 9 bases fitting TRBD1. From germline, CDR1 is MGHDK and CDR2 SYGVNS. The junction had 10 bases not matched to a gene; V was cut back by 6 bases and J by 5 bases. The CDR3 consists of 15 residues. As DNA, the CDR3 is TGTGCCAGCAGGGCATTACAGGGGGCGATGACTGAAGCTTTCTTT. It translates to CASRALQGAMTEAFF.

The V call is TRBV11-3, the J call TRBJ2-1, with TRBD1 matching over 7 bases. Germline loops: CDR1 SGHNT, CDR2 YENEEA. The CDR3 runs to 14 residues. Trimming at V came to 5 bases and at J to 5 bases, leaving 6 bases not matched to a gene. CDR3 in DNA: TGTGCCAGCAGCCCGGGACAGTGGGACAATGAGCAGTTCTTC. It yields the protein CASSPGQWDNEQFF.

The chain combines TRBV10-3 with TRBJ1-2, with 10 bases that match TRBD1. The germline CDR1 and CDR2 sequences are ENHRY and SYGVKD. CDR3 length: 16 amino acids. Trimming at V came to 4 bases and at J to 0 bases, leaving 5 bases not matched to a gene. CDR3 region: CAISVGQGVTNYGYTF. Here the CDR3 DNA reads TGTGCCATCAGTGTTGGACAGGGGGTGACTAACTATGGCTACACCTTC.

The rearrangement links TRBV28 to TRBJ1-2, with D perhaps matching TRBD1 (6 bases). V gave up 3 bases and J gave up 5 bases, with 10 bases separating them. CDR3 length: 13 amino acids. Germline CDR1 is MDHEN and CDR2 is SYDVKM. The CDR3 bases are TGTGCCAGCAGTTTGGTCCAGGGGTATGGCTACACCTTC. Protein: CASSLVQGYGYTF.

The chain joins TRBV7-6 to TRBJ1-2; 7 positions agree with TRBD1. Germline loops: CDR1 SGHVS, CDR2 FNYEAQ. This CDR3 has 14 residues. The trim removed 0 bases at V and 7 bases at J, leaving 5 bases unmatched. In nucleotides, the CDR3 is TGTGCCAGCAGCTTAGCTCTAGAGGGGGCTGGCTACACCTTC. Translated: CASSLALEGAGYTF.

The genes are TRBV5-1 and TRBJ2-7, with TRBD1 identical over 9 bases. CDR1 is SGHRS, CDR2 YFSETQ, per germline. J lost 4 bases, V lost 0 bases, and 8 bases had no gene match. CDR3 length equals 16 residues. CDR3 bases: TGCGCCAGCAGCTTGGGAGGGACAGGGCGAATGTACGAGCAGTACTTC. This encodes CASSLGGTGRMYEQYF.

This clone is a singleton in its sample. The V gene is TRBV11-3, the J gene TRBJ2-1; D ambiguous. The CDR3 length is 14 residues. Looked up from germline, CDR1 is SGHNT and CDR2 is YENEEA. Trimming removed 5 bases at V and 1 base at J, with 9 bases between. The CDR3 coding sequence is TGTGCCAGCAGCCTCCCCGGGTCCTACAATGAGCAGTTCTTC. Protein: CASSLPGSYNEQFF.

The rearrangement uses TRBV5-1 and TRBJ2-5; 10 bases map to TRBD2. The CDR3 is made up of 20 amino acids. Germline loops: CDR1 SGHRS, CDR2 YFSETQ. Unmatched junction bases numbered 21, after V lost 4 bases and J lost 3 bases. CDR3 in DNA: TGCGCCAGCAGCATAGGGCCGGTGAGCGGGAGGGCCTACCGTAAAGAGACCCAGTACTTC. Translating it yields CASSIGPVSGRAYRKETQYF.

With regard to this clone: At one end, the junction sequence differs from germline, possibly due to a read error. V is TRBV7-7 and J is TRBJ2-2, with TRBD2 matching 7 bases. CDR3 size: 15 residues. Germline values: CDR1 SSHAT, CDR2 FNYEAQ (reference sequence). The CDR3 nucleotides read TGTGCTAGCAGCTTAGGACTAGAAAGCACCGGGGAGCTGTTTTTT. This sequence encodes CASSLGLESTGELFF.